This section outlines one T cell receptor beta chain sequence together with its context. V lost 7 bases to trimming and J lost 0 bases, with 10 bases between them. The CDR3 consists of 14 residues. From germline, CDR1 is MNHEY and CDR2 SVGEGT. This sample is part of a study of T cells in Graves' hyperthyroidism and ophthalmopathy. RNA transcripts served as the template for amplifying TCR beta CDR3 regions. With the HTBI primer set, the TCR CDR3 went through a first round of RT-PCR. TCRdb ran MiXCR on the multiplex PCR reads and lists one entry per CDR3 protein. The sample has roughly 660,000 distinct CDR3 sequences, 17% seen once.

The sequence was obtained from a man aged 45-65 years with Graves' hyperthyroidism. The gene calls are TRBV6-2 or TRBV6-3 and TRBJ1-5; D remains unclear. Sequencing was done on a sample of blood. For the CDR3, the DNA is TGTGCCAGCAAAACAGCGTATAGCAATCAGCCCCAGCATTTT. Protein: CASKTAYSNQPQHF.